This T cell receptor beta chain is drawn from a study of shared clonotypes between healthy human individuals. To note about this clone: Other nucleotide sequences from this sample produce the same CDR3.

The protocol was immunoSEQ multiplex PCR, while the TCRdb copy is restricted to in-frame clones and leaves out a portion. The data contain roughly 2.5 million clones, around 94% of them seen just once; the ten biggest clones take up over 0.12%. The CDR3 consists of 15 residues. Germline values: CDR1 SGHRS, CDR2 YFSETQ. Trimming took 0 bases from V and 0 from J, leaving 9 bases between them. The sequence derives from a man between 18 and 29 years old in good health. The chain recombines TRBV5-1 with TRBJ1-1, with D uncertain. Input material: naive CD4+ T cells sorted from blood. Subset here: CD45RA+ positively selected. DNA of the CDR3: TGCGCCAGCAGCTTGGGGGCAGGTATGAACACTGAAGCTTTCTTT. Protein: CASSLGAGMNTEAFF.